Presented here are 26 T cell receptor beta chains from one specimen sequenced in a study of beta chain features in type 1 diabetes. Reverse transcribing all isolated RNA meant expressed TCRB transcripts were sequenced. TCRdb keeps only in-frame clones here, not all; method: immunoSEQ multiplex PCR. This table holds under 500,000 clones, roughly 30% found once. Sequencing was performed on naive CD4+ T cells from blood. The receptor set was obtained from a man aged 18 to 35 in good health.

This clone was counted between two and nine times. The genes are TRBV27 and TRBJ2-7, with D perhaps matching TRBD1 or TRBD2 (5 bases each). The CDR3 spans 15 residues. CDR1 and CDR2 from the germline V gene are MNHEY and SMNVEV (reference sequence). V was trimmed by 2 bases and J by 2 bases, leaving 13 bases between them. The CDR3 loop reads CASSLKRGPPYEQYF. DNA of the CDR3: TGTGCCAGCAGTTTAAAGAGGGGCCCTCCCTACGAGCAGTACTTC.

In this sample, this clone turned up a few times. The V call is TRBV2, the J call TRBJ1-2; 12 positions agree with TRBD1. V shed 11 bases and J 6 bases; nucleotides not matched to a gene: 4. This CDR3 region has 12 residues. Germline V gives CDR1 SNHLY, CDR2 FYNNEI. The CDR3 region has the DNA TGTGCCTCTCGGGACAGGGGGCATGGCTACACCTTC. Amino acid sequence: CASRDRGHGYTF.

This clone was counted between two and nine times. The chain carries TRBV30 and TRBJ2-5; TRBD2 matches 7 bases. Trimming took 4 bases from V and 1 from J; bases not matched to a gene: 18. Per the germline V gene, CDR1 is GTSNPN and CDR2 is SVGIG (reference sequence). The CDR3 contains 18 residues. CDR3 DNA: TGTGCCTGGACTCCCTCCGGAGCGGGATTATGGGGCCAAGAGACCCAGTACTTC. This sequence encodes CAWTPSGAGLWGQETQYF.

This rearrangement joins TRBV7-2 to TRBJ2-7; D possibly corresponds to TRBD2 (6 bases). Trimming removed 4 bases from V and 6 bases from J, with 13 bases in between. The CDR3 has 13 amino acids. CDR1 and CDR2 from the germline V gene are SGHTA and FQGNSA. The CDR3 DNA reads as TGTGCCAGCAGCTCGCCTAGCGTGGGCGAGCAGTACTTC. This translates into CASSSPSVGEQYF.

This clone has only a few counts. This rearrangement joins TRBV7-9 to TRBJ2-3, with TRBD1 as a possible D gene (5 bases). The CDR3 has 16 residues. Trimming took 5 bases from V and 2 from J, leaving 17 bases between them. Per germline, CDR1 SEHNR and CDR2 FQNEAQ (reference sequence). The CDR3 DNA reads TGTGCCAGCAGCCTCACAGGTCACTGGGACACAGATACGCAGTATTTT. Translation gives CASSLTGHWDTDTQYF.

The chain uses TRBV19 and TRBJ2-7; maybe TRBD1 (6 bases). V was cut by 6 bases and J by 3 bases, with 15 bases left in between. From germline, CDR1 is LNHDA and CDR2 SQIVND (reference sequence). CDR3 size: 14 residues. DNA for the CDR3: TGTGCCAGTAGGCCCCGTCAGGGGATCTACGAGCAGTACTTC. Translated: CASRPRQGIYEQYF.

The CDR3 protein is CAISGLAGRHYNEQFF. In DNA, the CDR3 is TGTGCCATCAGTGGACTAGCGGGCCGCCACTACAATGAGCAGTTCTTC. The chain couples TRBV10-3 to TRBJ2-1, with 10 bases aligning to TRBD2. The junction had 6 bases not matched to a gene; V was cut back by 4 bases and J by 3 bases. Germline-derived CDR1 and CDR2 are ENHRY and SYGVKD. This CDR3 is 16 amino acids long.

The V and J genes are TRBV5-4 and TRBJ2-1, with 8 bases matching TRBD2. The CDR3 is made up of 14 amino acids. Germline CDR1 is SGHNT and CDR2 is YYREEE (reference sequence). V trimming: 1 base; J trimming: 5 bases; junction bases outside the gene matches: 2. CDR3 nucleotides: TGTGCCAGCAGCTTGACACTAGCGGACAATGAGCAGTTCTTC. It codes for CASSLTLADNEQFF.

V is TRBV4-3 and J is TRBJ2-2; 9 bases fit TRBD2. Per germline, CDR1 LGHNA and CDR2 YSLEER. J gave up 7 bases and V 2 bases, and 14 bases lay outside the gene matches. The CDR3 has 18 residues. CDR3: CASSQRPASGIGGGELFF. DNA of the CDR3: TGCGCCAGCAGCCAAAGACCCGCTAGCGGGATAGGTGGCGGGGAGCTGTTTTTT.

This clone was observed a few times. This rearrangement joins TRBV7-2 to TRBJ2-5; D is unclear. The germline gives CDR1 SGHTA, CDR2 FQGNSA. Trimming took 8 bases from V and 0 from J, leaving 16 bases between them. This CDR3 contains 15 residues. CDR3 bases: TGTGCCAGCGCCCGGAACGGTTGGTACCAAGAGACCCAGTACTTC. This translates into CASARNGWYQETQYF.

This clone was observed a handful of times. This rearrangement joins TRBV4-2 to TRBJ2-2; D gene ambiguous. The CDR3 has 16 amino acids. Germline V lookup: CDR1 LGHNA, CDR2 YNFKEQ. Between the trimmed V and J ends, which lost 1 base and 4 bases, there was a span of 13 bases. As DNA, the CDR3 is TGTGCCAGCAGCCAAGGGCGCGTCTCGAGCACCGGGGAGCTGTTTTTT. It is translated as CASSQGRVSSTGELFF.

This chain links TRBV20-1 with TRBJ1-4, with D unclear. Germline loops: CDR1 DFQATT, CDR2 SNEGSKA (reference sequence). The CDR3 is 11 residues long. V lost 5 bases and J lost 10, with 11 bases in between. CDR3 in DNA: TGCAGTGCTTTACAGAGCAGAAAACTGTTTTTT. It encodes CSALQSRKLFF.

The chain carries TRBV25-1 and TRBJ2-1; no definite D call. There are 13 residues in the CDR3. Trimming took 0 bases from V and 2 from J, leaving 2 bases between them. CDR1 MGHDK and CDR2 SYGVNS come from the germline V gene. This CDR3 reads CASSEYAYNEQFF. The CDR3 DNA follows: TGTGCCAGCAGTGAATATGCCTACAATGAGCAGTTCTTC.

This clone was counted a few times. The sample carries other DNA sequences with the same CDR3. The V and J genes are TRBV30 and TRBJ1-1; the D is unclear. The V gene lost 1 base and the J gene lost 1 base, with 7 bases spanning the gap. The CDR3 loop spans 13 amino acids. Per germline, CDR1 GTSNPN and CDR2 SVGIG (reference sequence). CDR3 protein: CAWSATPNTEAFF. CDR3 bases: TGTGCCTGGAGTGCTACGCCGAACACTGAAGCTTTCTTT.

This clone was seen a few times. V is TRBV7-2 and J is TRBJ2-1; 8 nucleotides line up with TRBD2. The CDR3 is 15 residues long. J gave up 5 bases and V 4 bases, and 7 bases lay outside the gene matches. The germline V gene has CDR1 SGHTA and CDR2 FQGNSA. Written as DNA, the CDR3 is TGTGCCAGCAGCTGGAGGACTAGCACCAACAATGAGCAGTTCTTC. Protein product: CASSWRTSTNNEQFF.

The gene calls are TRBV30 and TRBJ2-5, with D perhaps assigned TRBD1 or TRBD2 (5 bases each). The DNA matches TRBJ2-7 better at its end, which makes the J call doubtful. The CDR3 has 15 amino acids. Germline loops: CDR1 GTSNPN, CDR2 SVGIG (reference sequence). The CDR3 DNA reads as TGTGCCTGGAGGGATCCGGGACGGAGCTCCTACGAGCAGTACTTC. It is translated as CAWRDPGRSSYEQYF.

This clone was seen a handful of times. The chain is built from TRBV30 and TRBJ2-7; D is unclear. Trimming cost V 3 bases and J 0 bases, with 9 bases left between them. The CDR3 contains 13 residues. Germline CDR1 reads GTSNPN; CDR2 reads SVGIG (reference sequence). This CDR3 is CAWRKRSSYEQYF. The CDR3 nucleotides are TGTGCCTGGAGGAAACGCAGCTCCTACGAGCAGTACTTC.

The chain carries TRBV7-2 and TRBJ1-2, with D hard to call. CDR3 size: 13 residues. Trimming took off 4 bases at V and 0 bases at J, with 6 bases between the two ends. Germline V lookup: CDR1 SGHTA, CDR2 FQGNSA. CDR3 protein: CASSSHANYGYTF. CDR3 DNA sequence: TGTGCCAGCAGCTCTCATGCTAACTATGGCTACACCTTC.

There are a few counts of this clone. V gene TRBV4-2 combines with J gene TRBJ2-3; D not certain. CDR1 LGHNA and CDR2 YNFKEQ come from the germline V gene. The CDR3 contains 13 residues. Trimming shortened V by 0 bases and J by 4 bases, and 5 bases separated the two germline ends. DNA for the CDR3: TGTGCCAGCAGCCAAGAAAAGCCAGATACGCAGTATTTT. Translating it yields CASSQEKPDTQYF.

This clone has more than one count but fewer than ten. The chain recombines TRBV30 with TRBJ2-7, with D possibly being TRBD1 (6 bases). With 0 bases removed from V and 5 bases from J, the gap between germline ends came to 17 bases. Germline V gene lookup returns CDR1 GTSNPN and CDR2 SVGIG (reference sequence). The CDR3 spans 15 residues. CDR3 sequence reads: CAWSVLARGSDEQYF. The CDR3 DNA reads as TGTGCCTGGAGTGTACTGGCCAGGGGATCAGACGAGCAGTACTTC.

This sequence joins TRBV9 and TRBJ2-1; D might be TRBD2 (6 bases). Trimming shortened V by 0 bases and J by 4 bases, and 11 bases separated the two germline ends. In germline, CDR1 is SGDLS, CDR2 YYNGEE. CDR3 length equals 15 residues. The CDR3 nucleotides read TGTGCCAGCAGCGTAGGTCGGGAGAGGTACAATGAGCAGTTCTTC. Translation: CASSVGRERYNEQFF. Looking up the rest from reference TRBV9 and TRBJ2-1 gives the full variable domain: DSGVTQTPKHLITATGQRVTLRCSPRSGDLSVYWYQQSLDQGLQFLIQYYNGEERAKGNILERFSAQQFPDLHSELNLSSLELGDSALYFCASSVGRERYNEQFFGPGTRLTVL.

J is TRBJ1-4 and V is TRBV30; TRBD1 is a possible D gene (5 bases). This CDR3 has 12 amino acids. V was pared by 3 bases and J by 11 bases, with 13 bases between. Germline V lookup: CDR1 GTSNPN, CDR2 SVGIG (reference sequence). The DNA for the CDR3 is TGTGCCTGGAGCGATCTGCGGGGCAAACTGTTTTTT. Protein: CAWSDLRGKLFF. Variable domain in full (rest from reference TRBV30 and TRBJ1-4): SQTIHQWPATLVQPVGSPLSLECTVEGTSNPNLYWYRQAAGRGLQLLFYSVGIGQISSEVPQNLSASRPQDRQFILSSKKLLLSDSGFYLCAWSDLRGKLFFGSGTQLSVL.

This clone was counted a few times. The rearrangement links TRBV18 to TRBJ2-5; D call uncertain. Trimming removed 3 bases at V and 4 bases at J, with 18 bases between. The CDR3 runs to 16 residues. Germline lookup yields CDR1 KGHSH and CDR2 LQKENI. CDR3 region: CASSPQRSGVGETQYF. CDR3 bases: TGTGCCAGCTCACCCCAGAGATCAGGTGTCGGAGAGACCCAGTACTTC. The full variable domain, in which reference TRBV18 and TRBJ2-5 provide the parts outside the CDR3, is NAGVMQNPRHLVRRRGQEARLRCSPMKGHSHVYWYRQLPEEGLKFMVYLQKENIIDESGMPKERFSAEFPKEGPSILRIQQVVRGDSAAYFCASSPQRSGVGETQYFGPGTRLLVL.

In DNA, the CDR3 is TGCGCCAGCAGGGAGACAGGGGTCTACGAGCAGTACTTC. Translating it yields CASRETGVYEQYF. The V and J genes are TRBV5-1 and TRBJ2-7, with TRBD1 matching 8 bases. The CDR3 runs 13 residues. V shed 5 bases and J 3 bases; nucleotides not matched to a gene: 4. The germline gives CDR1 SGHRS, CDR2 YFSETQ.

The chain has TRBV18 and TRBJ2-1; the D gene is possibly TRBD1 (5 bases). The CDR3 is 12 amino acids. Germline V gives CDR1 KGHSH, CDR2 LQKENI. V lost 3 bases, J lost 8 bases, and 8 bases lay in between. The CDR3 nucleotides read TGTGCCAGCTCACCCAGGGCGGATGAGCAGTTCTTC. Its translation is CASSPRADEQFF.

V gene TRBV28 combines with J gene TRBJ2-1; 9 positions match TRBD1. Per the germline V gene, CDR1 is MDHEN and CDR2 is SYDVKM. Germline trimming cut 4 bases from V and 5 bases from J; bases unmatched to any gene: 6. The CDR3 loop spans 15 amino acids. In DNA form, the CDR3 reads TGTGCCAGCAGTTCTGGACAGGGGTCCCACAATGAGCAGTTCTTC. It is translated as CASSSGQGSHNEQFF.